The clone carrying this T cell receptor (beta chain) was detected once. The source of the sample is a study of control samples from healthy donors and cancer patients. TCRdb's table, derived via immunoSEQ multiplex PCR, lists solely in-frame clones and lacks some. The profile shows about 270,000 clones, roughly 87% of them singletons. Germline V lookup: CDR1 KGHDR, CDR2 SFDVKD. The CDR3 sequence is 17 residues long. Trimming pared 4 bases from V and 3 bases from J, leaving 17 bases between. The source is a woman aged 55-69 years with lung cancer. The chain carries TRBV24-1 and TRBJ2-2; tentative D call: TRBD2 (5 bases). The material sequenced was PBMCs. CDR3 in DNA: TGTGCCACCAGTGACCCCGGACCGGGATCCTACACCGGGGAGCTGTTTTTT. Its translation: CATSDPGPGSYTGELFF.